These 29 T cell receptor beta chains were sequenced from one sample in a study of response to subunit inactivated influenza vaccine. From the RT-PCR reads, TCRdb called clonotypes with MiXCR, one entry per CDR3 protein. The sample has 500,000 or so distinct CDR3 sequences, approximately 15% seen once. The specimen was CD4+ T cells sorted from PBMCs, collected less than 30 months after vaccination. These receptors were taken from a man between 50 and 70 years old who received an inactivated influenza vaccine.

This clonotype showed up just a few times. The rearrangement links TRBV2 to TRBJ2-6; no clear D gene. CDR1 SNHLY and CDR2 FYNNEI come from the germline V gene. Trimming removed 7 bases at V and 2 bases at J, with 12 bases between. The CDR3 totals 15 residues. The CDR3 sequence: CASIRSRTGANVLTF. The CDR3 DNA is TGTGCCAGCATAAGAAGCCGGACTGGGGCCAACGTCCTGACTTTC.

The chain recombines TRBV4-1 with TRBJ2-7; D may be TRBD2 (5 bases). Deletions cut 0 bases from V and 6 bases from J, with 18 bases between. This CDR3 has 16 residues. From germline, CDR1 is MGHRA and CDR2 YSYEKL. The CDR3 loop is CASSQDSFGVGTEQYF. The CDR3 DNA reads TGCGCCAGCAGCCAAGATTCCTTCGGGGTGGGTACCGAGCAGTACTTC.

In its sample, this clonotype was seen a few times. The chain carries TRBV20-1 and TRBJ2-3; TRBD2 is a possible D gene (5 bases). The germline V gene has CDR1 DFQATT and CDR2 SNEGSKA (reference sequence). Between the trimmed V and J ends, which lost 0 bases and 1 base, there was a span of 14 bases. The CDR3 has 16 residues. The CDR3 DNA follows: TGCAGTGCTAGAGACCCCCTAGCTGCCGGCACAGATACGCAGTATTTT. It yields the protein CSARDPLAAGTDTQYF.

The V call is TRBV4-3, the J call TRBJ2-7; a weak D match, TRBD2 (5 bases). Germline V gene sequence: CDR1 LGHNA, CDR2 YSLEER. The V end lost 2 bases, the J end lost 4 bases, and 21 bases lay between the germline ends. The CDR3 loop spans 17 amino acids. CDR3 sequence: CASSQSSGLAGRYEQYF. DNA for the CDR3: TGCGCCAGCAGCCAATCTTCTGGGCTAGCTGGTCGGTACGAGCAGTACTTC.

This clonotype was observed a handful of times. This rearrangement joins TRBV19 to TRBJ1-6; D might be TRBD1 (6 bases). This CDR3 contains 14 residues. In germline, CDR1 is LNHDA, CDR2 SQIVND (reference sequence). With 7 bases removed from V and 7 bases from J, the gap between germline ends came to 14 bases. CDR3 protein: CASNYREDNSPLHF. As DNA, the CDR3 is TGTGCCAGTAATTACAGGGAAGACAATTCACCCCTCCACTTT.

In this sample, this clonotype turned up a few times. The chain is built from TRBV11-1 and TRBJ1-2; D ambiguous. The V end lost 1 base, the J end lost 5 bases, and 11 bases lay between the germline ends. Germline V gene data show CDR1 as SGHAT and CDR2 as FQDESV (reference sequence). This CDR3 has 14 residues. CDR3 loop: CASSLGDSRYGYTF. The CDR3 nucleotides read TGTGCCAGCAGCTTAGGGGATTCTCGGTATGGCTACACCTTC. The whole variable domain, filled in from reference TRBV11-1 and TRBJ1-2, reads EAEVAQSPRYKITEKSQAVAFWCDPISGHATLYWYRQILGQGPELLVQFQDESVVDDSQLPKDRFSAERLKGVDSTLKIQPAELGDSAMYLCASSLGDSRYGYTFGSGTRLTVV.

This chain uses TRBV6-2 or TRBV6-3 with TRBJ2-2; D remains ambiguous. Trimming pared 5 bases from V and 0 bases from J, leaving 16 bases between. The CDR3 sequence is 17 residues long. In germline, CDR1 is MNHEY, CDR2 SVGEGT. The CDR3 protein is CASSSDRKLANTGELFF. In DNA, the CDR3 is TGTGCCAGCAGTAGCGACCGGAAGCTGGCGAACACCGGGGAGCTGTTTTTT.

The gene calls are TRBV2 and TRBJ2-3; 8 bases match TRBD1. The V segment lost 6 bases and the J segment 2 bases; nucleotides outside the gene matches: 4. CDR3 length: 14 residues. Germline V lookup: CDR1 SNHLY, CDR2 FYNNEI. As DNA, the CDR3 is TGTGCCAGCAGCAGACAGGGGACCACAGATACGCAGTATTTT. Translating gives CASSRQGTTDTQYF. Full variable domain (missing parts from reference TRBV2 and TRBJ2-3): EPEVTQTPSHQVTQMGQEVILRCVPISNHLYFYWYRQILGQKVEFLVSFYNNEISEKSEIFDDQFSVERPDGSNFTLKIRSTKLEDSAMYFCASSRQGTTDTQYFGPGTRLTVL.

The V and J genes are TRBV20-1 and TRBJ1-4, with TRBD1 as a possible D gene (5 bases). This CDR3 comprises 16 residues. V was shortened by 1 base and J by 3 bases, with 15 bases between the two germline ends. The germline gives CDR1 DFQATT, CDR2 SNEGSKA (reference sequence). CDR3 region: CSARAPRVGPNEKLFF. The CDR3 DNA reads TGCAGTGCTAGAGCCCCGAGGGTGGGACCTAATGAAAAACTGTTTTTT.

The table lists this clonotype with a few counts. This chain links TRBV4-3 with TRBJ2-2; a weak D match, TRBD1 (6 bases). The CDR3 has 16 residues. V dropped 0 bases and J dropped 4 bases, with 12 bases sitting between them. Per the germline V gene, CDR1 is LGHNA and CDR2 is YSLEER. The CDR3 reads CASSQEANRVTGELFF. CDR3 coding DNA: TGCGCCAGCAGCCAAGAGGCAAACAGGGTCACCGGGGAGCTGTTTTTT.

In this sample, this clonotype turned up many times. CDR3 amino acids: CASSYSTAGSSYNSPLHF. For the CDR3, the DNA is TGTGCCAGCAGTTACTCGACGGCCGGGAGCTCCTATAATTCACCCCTCCACTTT. The chain combines TRBV6-5 with TRBJ1-6; D gene uncertain. V was cut by 0 bases and J by 0 bases, with 12 bases left in between. Germline V gene sequence: CDR1 MNHEY, CDR2 SVGAGI. The CDR3 contains 18 residues.

This clonotype has just a few counts. This chain links TRBV7-9 with TRBJ2-7; 12 nucleotides match TRBD2. After removal of 5 bases from V and 7 bases from J, the junction contained 9 bases not matched to a gene. Per the germline V gene, CDR1 is SEHNR and CDR2 is FQNEAQ (reference sequence). The CDR3 runs 15 residues. CDR3 in amino acids: CASSTWTSGTREQYF. In DNA, the CDR3 is TGTGCCAGCAGCACTTGGACTAGCGGGACAAGGGAGCAGTACTTC.

The chain has TRBV29-1 and TRBJ2-5; weak D call: TRBD2 (6 bases). V shed 4 bases and J shed 3 bases, with 12 bases lying between them. The CDR3 extends over 13 amino acids. Germline CDR1 is SQVTM and CDR2 is ANQGSEA. The CDR3 DNA reads as TGCAGCGTTGGCACTTGGAGGGAAGAGACCCAGTACTTC. Its protein product is CSVGTWREETQYF.

V is TRBV19 and J is TRBJ2-2, with D tentatively TRBD1 (5 bases). V lost 3 bases and J 3 bases, leaving 14 bases between the germline ends. This CDR3 comprises 16 residues. Germline lookup yields CDR1 LNHDA and CDR2 SQIVND (reference sequence). The CDR3: CASSITLRAHTGELFF. The CDR3 DNA reads as TGTGCCAGTAGTATCACACTCAGGGCCCACACCGGGGAGCTGTTTTTT.

This clonotype has just a few counts. The V gene is TRBV18, the J gene TRBJ2-1; D unresolved. Germline V CDR1 and CDR2: KGHSH, LQKENI. This CDR3 has 15 residues. Trimming shortened V by 2 bases and J by 1 base, and 9 bases separated the two germline ends. The CDR3 DNA follows: TGTGCCAGCTCACCAGGGTTAATTTCCTACAATGAGCAGTTCTTC. It is translated as CASSPGLISYNEQFF.

In this sample, this clonotype turned up a few times. V gene TRBV11-2 combines with J gene TRBJ2-5; 13 bases are shared with TRBD2. Trimming took 5 bases from V and 5 from J; bases not matched to a gene: 5. The CDR3 is 15 residues long. Germline V gene sequence: CDR1 SGHAT, CDR2 FQNNGV. The CDR3 nucleotides read TGTGCCAGCAGCCCCAGGGGACTAGCGGGGGAGACCCAGTACTTC. Amino acids: CASSPRGLAGETQYF.

The chain carries TRBV12-3 or TRBV12-4 and TRBJ1-1, with unresolved D. The CDR3 covers 11 residues. V dropped 4 bases and J dropped 1 base, with 1 base sitting between them. The CDR3 DNA reads as TGTGCCAGCAGTTCGAACACTGAAGCTTTCTTT. This codes for CASSSNTEAFF.

The chain carries TRBV7-2 and TRBJ2-5; TRBD1 aligns across 7 bases. The CDR3 is made up of 15 amino acids. Germline CDR1 is SGHTA and CDR2 is FQGNSA. J was trimmed by 3 bases and V by 5 bases; bases with no gene match: 9. The CDR3 here is CASSPRQGSKETQYF. The DNA for the CDR3 is TGTGCCAGCAGCCCTAGACAGGGCAGTAAAGAGACCCAGTACTTC.

This clonotype was detected many times. J is TRBJ2-2 and V is TRBV7-8, with D perhaps matching TRBD2 (6 bases). V lost 5 bases and J 4 bases, leaving 14 bases between the germline ends. This CDR3 has 15 amino acids. Germline assignment: CDR1 SGHVS and CDR2 FQNEAQ. CDR3 amino acids: CASSLGGAVTGELFF. In nucleotides, the CDR3 is TGTGCCAGCAGCCTGGGCGGGGCCGTCACCGGGGAGCTGTTTTTT.

The chain recombines TRBV7-2 with TRBJ2-2; 9 bases line up with TRBD1. The length of the CDR3 is 16 residues. In germline, CDR1 is SGHTA, CDR2 FQGNSA. V was pared by 5 bases and J by 3 bases, with 7 bases of the junction left unmatched. In nucleotides, the CDR3 is TGTGCCAGCAGCGCGACAGGGGGGGGGCACACCGGGGAGCTGTTTTTT. Its translation is CASSATGGGHTGELFF.

This chain's CDR3 is CASSKAGGRPTDTQYF. CDR3 DNA: TGTGCCAGCAGCAAAGCGGGGGGCCGGCCCACAGATACGCAGTATTTT. This chain connects TRBV21-1 to TRBJ2-3; no check of the table's D call, TRBD1, against the DNA was made. TRBV21-1 is a pseudogene locus. The length of the CDR3 is 16 residues.

The V and J genes are TRBV6-1 and TRBJ1-3; no definite D call. The CDR3 extends over 14 amino acids. V dropped 2 bases and J dropped 0 bases, with 5 bases sitting between them. Germline V gene lookup returns CDR1 MNHNS and CDR2 SASEGT. The CDR3 is CASSEPISGNTIYF. Written as DNA, the CDR3 is TGTGCCAGCAGTGAACCTATCTCTGGAAACACCATATATTTT.

There are many counts of this clonotype. V and J are TRBV7-2 and TRBJ2-7; 8 bases line up with TRBD2. Germline V gene data show CDR1 as SGHTA and CDR2 as FQGNSA. After removal of 2 bases from V and 1 base from J, the junction contained 1 base not matched to a gene. The CDR3 runs to 14 residues. The CDR3 sequence is CASSLIAGSYEQYF. For the CDR3, the DNA is TGTGCCAGCAGCTTAATAGCGGGGTCCTACGAGCAGTACTTC.

The V and J genes are TRBV25-1 and TRBJ1-6; D unclear. Per the germline V gene, CDR1 is MGHDK and CDR2 is SYGVNS. This CDR3 spans 12 amino acids. V was shortened by 1 base and J by 9 bases, with 4 bases between the two germline ends. CDR3 loop: CASSELGSPLHF. CDR3 DNA sequence: TGTGCCAGCAGTGAATTGGGTTCACCCCTCCACTTT.

V gene TRBV4-3 combines with J gene TRBJ2-3, with D unresolved. The CDR3 sequence is 15 residues long. V lost 0 bases and J 1 base, leaving 8 bases between the germline ends. Per germline, CDR1 LGHNA and CDR2 YSLEER. In DNA, the CDR3 is TGCGCCAGCAGCCAAGACGCACCACGCACAGATACGCAGTATTTT. It specifies CASSQDAPRTDTQYF.

The chain carries TRBV6-1 and TRBJ1-1; 10 bases match TRBD1. The junction had 7 bases not matched to a gene; V was cut back by 3 bases and J by 6 bases. This CDR3 contains 15 residues. From germline, CDR1 is MNHNS and CDR2 SASEGT. The CDR3 sequence is CASSDNDRGRPEAFF. As DNA, the CDR3 is TGTGCCAGCAGTGATAATGACAGGGGGCGACCTGAAGCTTTCTTT.

This clonotype came up a few times. The CDR3 spells CSARKMAKNEQFF. The CDR3 nucleotides are TGCAGTGCTAGAAAAATGGCAAAGAATGAGCAGTTCTTC. This chain connects TRBV20-1 to TRBJ2-1; D ambiguous. Per germline, CDR1 DFQATT and CDR2 SNEGSKA (reference sequence). V was clipped by 2 bases and J by 7 bases, with 12 bases between them. This CDR3 is 13 amino acids long.

This clonotype has a handful of counts. The chain joins TRBV5-1 to TRBJ2-1; D is possibly TRBD1 (5 bases). V was trimmed by 6 bases and J by 10 bases, leaving 20 bases between them. Per germline, CDR1 SGHRS and CDR2 YFSETQ. The CDR3 sequence is 14 residues long. CDR3 loop: CASTNQPGSGEQFF. The CDR3 nucleotides are TGCGCCAGCACCAACCAACCGGGCTCAGGGGAGCAGTTCTTC.

This clonotype was counted at least ten times. The rearrangement links TRBV5-1 to TRBJ1-1, with 7 bases fitting TRBD1. The germline CDR1 and CDR2 sequences are SGHRS and YFSETQ. V lost 4 bases and J lost 0; bases outside the gene matches: 12. The CDR3 consists of 17 residues. CDR3 bases: TGCGCCAGCAGCCCTAGAATCTGGACAGGAATGAACACTGAAGCTTTCTTT. This gives the protein CASSPRIWTGMNTEAFF.